The source of this TCR beta chain is a study of monozygotic twins with inflammatory bowel disease. Each sample's cDNA came from eight separate reactions. TCRdb reworked the 5' RACE reads into one entry per CDR3 protein, no DNA. The repertoire shows approximately 330,000 distinct CDR3 sequences; the top ten hold 2% to 2.5%. Worth noting for this clonotype: Its matching antigen is unknown.

This CDR3 contains 18 residues. Germline V gene sequence: CDR1 MNHEY, CDR2 SMNVEV (reference sequence). Findings and caveats of the study: Patient repertoires may carry noise from differing immunosuppressive treatments. Healthy co-twins exceeded IBD patients in TCRbeta diversity as measured by inverse Simpson. The existence of one strong signal or clonotype linked to IBD lacked support.

The chain carries TRBV27 and TRBJ2-1; with no DNA, the TCRdb D assignment of TRBD2 cannot be verified. Source material: blood. The TCR was taken from a human donor with ulcerative colitis or Crohn's disease, or a healthy co-twin of an affected twin (not recorded which). Here the CDR3 reads CASSLRGTSESSYNEQFF.